The T cell receptor beta chain under discussion was sequenced for a study of T cell clones after liver transplantation. Using immunoSEQ multiplex PCR, the repertoire was profiled, and TCRdb retains in-frame clones only, with some absent. The profile shows 68,000 or so clones, 85% to 95% of them singletons. Regarding this clone: The antigen remains unidentified.

This CDR3 has 13 amino acids. The germline CDR1 and CDR2 sequences are MNHEY and SVGAGI. With 6 bases removed from V and 3 bases from J, the gap between germline ends came to 12 bases. Study-wide points: The donor-reactive repertoire was only partly measurable in two subjects, lacking donor cells.

The rearrangement uses TRBV6-5 and TRBJ2-7, with D uncertain. The sequence was obtained from a human patient who received a liver transplant. Some T cells may be transferred from the graft donor. The material was CD4+ T cells from blood, obtained approximately 25 months after liver transplant. The chain's CDR3 is CASSETPYYEQYF. CDR3 sequence (DNA): TGTGCCAGCAGCGAAACGCCCTACTACGAGCAGTACTTC.